The clone carrying this T cell receptor beta chain has more than one count but fewer than ten. Its target is unknown. Sorting with CD45RO/CCR7/CD25/CD127/CD95/CD27 yielded naive, central memory, regulatory and stem-like memory CD4+ cells. In all sorted populations, purity surpassed 98%. The source of the sample is a study of beta chain features in type 1 diabetes. Study-wide background: There was similarity between patients and healthy donors in age, gender and cell yields. Whole-study results and caveats: For TCRB rearrangement, an influence of HLA type remained unresolved here. Moderate yet significant TCRB CDR3 shortening was seen in Type 1 diabetes patients in all four CD4+ subsets.

Germline V lookup: CDR1 SQVTM, CDR2 ANQGSEA. V was clipped by 6 bases and J by 3 bases, with 15 bases between them. The CDR3 is made up of 14 amino acids. The whole isolated RNA underwent reverse transcription, so sequencing captured expressed TCRB transcripts. Method: immunoSEQ multiplex PCR; TCRdb's copy keeps in-frame clones and lacks some. The top ten hold 0.015% to 0.019% of the sample, which has approximately 280,000 clones, approximately 15% seen once. V and J are TRBV29-1 and TRBJ1-3; D possibly corresponds to TRBD1 (5 bases). The sample comprised naive CD4+ T cells from blood. This TCR derives from a man in his late teens or twenties with type 1 diabetes. CDR3 residues: CSVGGPGLGNTIYF. As DNA, the CDR3 is TGCAGCGTGGGGGGTCCGGGACTTGGAAACACCATATATTTT.